A selection of T cell receptor beta chains follows, all from one sample in a study of blood T cell repertoires in COVID-19. Profiled with immunoSEQ multiplex PCR; TCRdb holds only in-frame clones, not every one. The sample lists roughly 280,000 clones; 88% were seen once. Sequencing used PBMCs or T cells enriched from blood (not recorded which). These receptors were taken from a woman aged 45-59 years who had recovered from COVID-19. Both conserved end residues are part of each CDR3. Fields, in order: clone size, V gene, D gene, J gene, CDR3 protein, CDR3 DNA. A D gene is named only where the DNA matches it firmly. Part of the rows lack a size; the others show once, few, many or a class for expanded clones.

clone size: .; V gene: TRBV19; D gene: .; J gene: TRBJ1-1; CDR3 protein: CASSIRGEAFF; CDR3 DNA: TGTGCCAGTAGTATTCGAGGGGAAGCTTTCTTT
clone size: .; V gene: TRBV6-5; D gene: .; J gene: TRBJ1-3; CDR3 protein: CASTGFSGNTIYF; CDR3 DNA: TGTGCCAGCACCGGGTTCTCTGGAAACACCATATATTTT
clone size: once; V gene: TRBV30; D gene: .; J gene: TRBJ2-1; CDR3 protein: CAWSDSSYNEQFF; CDR3 DNA: TGTGCCTGGAGTGACTCATCCTACAATGAGCAGTTCTTC
clone size: .; V gene: TRBV9; D gene: .; J gene: TRBJ1-4; CDR3 protein: CASSGAGPSREKLFF; CDR3 DNA: TGTGCCAGCAGCGGGGCGGGGCCTTCGAGGGAAAAACTGTTTTTT
clone size: .; V gene: TRBV15; D gene: TRBD1; J gene: TRBJ1-2; CDR3 protein: CATSGTGKGRGYTF; CDR3 DNA: TGTGCCACCAGCGGGACAGGGAAAGGTCGTGGCTACACCTTC
clone size: .; V gene: TRBV6-2/TRBV6-3; D gene: TRBD1; J gene: TRBJ1-5; CDR3 protein: CASRRGQGEVVNQPQHF; CDR3 DNA: TGTGCCAGCCGCCGGGGACAGGGAGAGGTTGTCAATCAGCCCCAGCATTTT
clone size: .; V gene: TRBV5-1; D gene: TRBD1; J gene: TRBJ2-7; CDR3 protein: CASSTYRQGSYYEQYF; CDR3 DNA: TGCGCCAGCAGCACCTATCGACAGGGGTCATACTACGAGCAGTACTTC
clone size: .; V gene: TRBV11-2; D gene: TRBD1; J gene: TRBJ1-6; CDR3 protein: CASSLTDRGGSPLHF; CDR3 DNA: TGTGCCAGCAGCTTAACGGACAGGGGAGGTTCACCCCTCCACTTT
clone size: .; V gene: TRBV28; D gene: TRBD2; J gene: TRBJ2-3; CDR3 protein: CASSLAGTPLDTQYF; CDR3 DNA: TGTGCCAGCAGCTTAGCGGGCACACCTCTAGATACGCAGTATTTT
clone size: .; V gene: TRBV18; D gene: .; J gene: TRBJ1-5; CDR3 protein: CASSQLRDQPQHF; CDR3 DNA: TGTGCCAGCTCACAACTCAGGGATCAGCCCCAGCATTTT
clone size: .; V gene: TRBV28; D gene: .; J gene: TRBJ2-5; CDR3 protein: CASSLRGRSETQYF; CDR3 DNA: TGTGCCAGCAGTTTAAGAGGGAGAAGTGAGACCCAGTACTTC
clone size: .; V gene: TRBV4-3; D gene: .; J gene: TRBJ1-2; CDR3 protein: CASSQDAGARAYGYTF; CDR3 DNA: TGCGCCAGCAGCCAAGACGCCGGCGCCAGGGCATATGGCTACACCTTC
clone size: .; V gene: TRBV6-2/TRBV6-3; D gene: .; J gene: TRBJ1-5; CDR3 protein: CASSLQGIQPQHF; CDR3 DNA: TGTGCCAGCAGTCTACAGGGAATTCAGCCCCAGCATTTT
clone size: .; V gene: TRBV7-2; D gene: .; J gene: TRBJ1-1; CDR3 protein: CASNSRGNTEAFF; CDR3 DNA: TGTGCCAGCAACTCTCGGGGGAACACTGAAGCTTTCTTT
clone size: .; V gene: TRBV30; D gene: .; J gene: TRBJ1-4; CDR3 protein: CAWSPIPQRTNEKLFF; CDR3 DNA: TGTGCCTGGAGTCCAATCCCACAGAGAACGAATGAAAAACTGTTTTTT
clone size: few; V gene: TRBV7-2; D gene: TRBD2; J gene: TRBJ2-7; CDR3 protein: CASSLEAGGSYEQYF; CDR3 DNA: TGTGCCAGCAGCTTAGAGGCGGGAGGGTCCTACGAGCAGTACTTC
clone size: .; V gene: TRBV11-2; D gene: .; J gene: TRBJ2-7; CDR3 protein: CASTLLSRQNPNEQYF; CDR3 DNA: TGTGCCAGCACCCTCCTATCGAGACAAAACCCCAACGAGCAGTACTTC
clone size: .; V gene: TRBV6-7; D gene: .; J gene: TRBJ1-4; CDR3 protein: CASSSIHRVGREKLFF; CDR3 DNA: TGTGCCAGCAGCTCAATACACAGGGTAGGCCGCGAAAAACTGTTTTTT
clone size: .; V gene: TRBV4-3; D gene: .; J gene: TRBJ1-2; CDR3 protein: CASSQGDAPMSDGYTF; CDR3 DNA: TGCGCCAGCAGCCAAGGAGATGCCCCCATGTCGGATGGCTACACCTTC
clone size: .; V gene: TRBV11-2; D gene: .; J gene: TRBJ2-7; CDR3 protein: CASSRAFLPQYF; CDR3 DNA: TGTGCCAGCAGCCGCGCCTTTCTTCCGCAGTACTTC
clone size: .; V gene: TRBV2; D gene: .; J gene: TRBJ2-7; CDR3 protein: CASSETSWQADYEQYF; CDR3 DNA: TGTGCCAGCAGTGAAACATCTTGGCAGGCTGATTACGAGCAGTACTTC
clone size: .; V gene: TRBV18; D gene: TRBD2; J gene: TRBJ2-7; CDR3 protein: CASSQLADLSYEQYF; CDR3 DNA: TGTGCCAGCTCACAACTAGCGGACCTTTCCTACGAGCAGTACTTC
clone size: .; V gene: TRBV19; D gene: .; J gene: TRBJ1-6; CDR3 protein: CASSSKGVSGSPLHF; CDR3 DNA: TGTGCCAGTAGTTCCAAAGGGGTTTCAGGGTCACCCCTCCACTTT
clone size: .; V gene: TRBV4-2; D gene: .; J gene: TRBJ1-4; CDR3 protein: CASSQGSTGFNEKLFF; CDR3 DNA: TGTGCCAGCAGCCAAGGATCCACGGGGTTTAATGAAAAACTGTTTTTT
clone size: .; V gene: TRBV27; D gene: TRBD2; J gene: TRBJ2-5; CDR3 protein: CASSTRLAGGPLQETQYF; CDR3 DNA: TGTGCCAGCAGTACCCGACTAGCGGGAGGCCCGCTACAAGAGACCCAGTACTTC
clone size: .; V gene: TRBV5-4; D gene: .; J gene: TRBJ2-7; CDR3 protein: CASSPSNSYEQYF; CDR3 DNA: TGTGCCAGCAGCCCCTCTAACTCCTACGAGCAGTACTTC
clone size: .; V gene: TRBV5-5; D gene: .; J gene: TRBJ1-6; CDR3 protein: CASSYESSYNSPLHF; CDR3 DNA: TGTGCCAGCAGCTATGAGAGCTCCTATAATTCACCCCTCCACTTT
clone size: .; V gene: TRBV7-2; D gene: .; J gene: TRBJ1-2; CDR3 protein: CASSPREKLGYTF; CDR3 DNA: TGTGCCAGCAGCCCGCGAGAAAAGCTTGGCTACACCTTC
clone size: .; V gene: TRBV27; D gene: TRBD2; J gene: TRBJ2-5; CDR3 protein: CASSLEAGGETQYF; CDR3 DNA: TGTGCCAGCAGTTTAGAGGCGGGAGGGGAGACCCAGTACTTC
clone size: .; V gene: TRBV7-2; D gene: TRBD2; J gene: TRBJ2-2; CDR3 protein: CASSAKGLAGAGELFF; CDR3 DNA: TGTGCCAGCAGCGCAAAAGGACTAGCGGGAGCTGGGGAGCTGTTTTTT
clone size: .; V gene: TRBV7-2; D gene: TRBD1; J gene: TRBJ2-7; CDR3 protein: CASRHWDSSYEQYF; CDR3 DNA: TGTGCCAGCAGGCACTGGGACAGCTCCTACGAGCAGTACTTC
clone size: .; V gene: TRBV5-5; D gene: .; J gene: TRBJ2-3; CDR3 protein: CASSLLASGGGDTQYF; CDR3 DNA: TGTGCCAGCAGCTTGTTGGCTAGCGGAGGGGGAGATACGCAGTATTTT
clone size: few; V gene: TRBV3-1/TRBV3-2; D gene: TRBD1; J gene: TRBJ2-7; CDR3 protein: CASSLSRGQGSYEQYF; CDR3 DNA: TGTGCCAGCAGCCTTAGTCGCGGACAGGGGTCCTACGAGCAGTACTTC
clone size: .; V gene: TRBV10-3; D gene: TRBD1; J gene: TRBJ2-5; CDR3 protein: CATVDRGSETQYF; CDR3 DNA: TGTGCCACCGTAGACAGGGGGTCTGAGACCCAGTACTTC
clone size: few; V gene: TRBV29-1; D gene: .; J gene: TRBJ1-1; CDR3 protein: CSVVRSGDAEAFF; CDR3 DNA: TGCAGCGTTGTAAGATCAGGGGACGCTGAAGCTTTCTTT
clone size: .; V gene: TRBV18; D gene: .; J gene: TRBJ1-6; CDR3 protein: CASSTNGRGNSPLHF; CDR3 DNA: TGTGCCAGCTCAACCAACGGACGGGGAAATTCACCCCTCCACTTT
clone size: .; V gene: TRBV19; D gene: .; J gene: TRBJ1-6; CDR3 protein: CASSIDSENNSPLHF; CDR3 DNA: TGTGCCAGTAGTATAGACTCAGAAAATAATTCACCCCTCCACTTT
clone size: .; V gene: TRBV28; D gene: .; J gene: TRBJ2-1; CDR3 protein: CASRLGPYTGMDEQFF; CDR3 DNA: TGTGCCAGCAGGCTTGGTCCCTACACGGGTATGGATGAGCAGTTCTTC
clone size: .; V gene: TRBV18; D gene: .; J gene: TRBJ1-3; CDR3 protein: CASSPSTGFASGNTIYF; CDR3 DNA: TGTGCCAGCTCACCATCGACAGGCTTCGCCTCTGGAAACACCATATATTTT
clone size: .; V gene: TRBV7-8; D gene: .; J gene: TRBJ1-4; CDR3 protein: CASSLWAGEKLFF; CDR3 DNA: TGTGCCAGCAGCCTATGGGCGGGAGAAAAACTGTTTTTT
clone size: once; V gene: TRBV6-5; D gene: TRBD1; J gene: TRBJ2-1; CDR3 protein: CASRTTGDIGQFF; CDR3 DNA: TGTGCCAGCAGGACTACAGGGGATATAGGGCAGTTCTTC
clone size: .; V gene: TRBV19; D gene: .; J gene: TRBJ1-2; CDR3 protein: CASTQRGGIYGYTF; CDR3 DNA: TGTGCCAGTACCCAGAGAGGGGGTATCTATGGCTACACCTTC
clone size: .; V gene: TRBV27; D gene: .; J gene: TRBJ2-1; CDR3 protein: CASSSARAHGQFF; CDR3 DNA: TGTGCCAGCAGTTCGGCCAGGGCTCACGGGCAGTTCTTC
clone size: once; V gene: TRBV6-5; D gene: .; J gene: TRBJ1-1; CDR3 protein: CASSYDRNTEAFF; CDR3 DNA: TGTGCCAGCAGTTATGACAGGAACACTGAAGCTTTCTTT
clone size: .; V gene: TRBV28; D gene: .; J gene: TRBJ1-2; CDR3 protein: CASSLSFRRGNNYGYTF; CDR3 DNA: TGTGCCAGCAGTTTGAGTTTTAGGAGGGGCAATAACTATGGCTACACCTTC
clone size: .; V gene: TRBV30; D gene: .; J gene: TRBJ1-1; CDR3 protein: CAWSVEGETEAFF; CDR3 DNA: TGTGCCTGGAGTGTAGAGGGGGAGACTGAAGCTTTCTTT
clone size: .; V gene: TRBV21-1; D gene: .; J gene: TRBJ1-1; CDR3 protein: CASSKVGQGVEVDEAFF; CDR3 DNA: TGTGCCAGCAGCAAAGTTGGGCAGGGGGTAGAGGTGGATGAGGCTTTCTTT
clone size: .; V gene: TRBV28; D gene: TRBD1; J gene: TRBJ1-2; CDR3 protein: CASISPGTGNYGYTF; CDR3 DNA: TGTGCCAGCATTTCCCCGGGGACAGGCAACTATGGCTACACCTTC
clone size: .; V gene: TRBV7-2; D gene: TRBD2; J gene: TRBJ2-1; CDR3 protein: CASRRLAGETYNEQFF; CDR3 DNA: TGTGCCAGCAGACGACTAGCGGGAGAGACCTACAATGAGCAGTTCTTC
clone size: once; V gene: TRBV29-1; D gene: TRBD1; J gene: TRBJ1-4; CDR3 protein: CSVGGTDEKLFF; CDR3 DNA: TGCAGCGTTGGAGGGACAGACGAAAAACTGTTTTTT
clone size: .; V gene: TRBV5-4; D gene: .; J gene: TRBJ1-2; CDR3 protein: CASSLGGDYGYTF; CDR3 DNA: TGTGCCAGCAGCCTAGGGGGAGACTATGGCTACACCTTC
clone size: .; V gene: TRBV27; D gene: TRBD2; J gene: TRBJ2-3; CDR3 protein: CASSTRAGGPGTQYF; CDR3 DNA: TGTGCCAGCAGTACCCGAGCGGGAGGGCCGGGTACGCAGTATTTT
clone size: .; V gene: TRBV7-9; D gene: .; J gene: TRBJ2-7; CDR3 protein: CASSPDYEQYF; CDR3 DNA: TGTGCCAGCAGCCCAGACTACGAGCAGTACTTC
clone size: .; V gene: TRBV6-2/TRBV6-3; D gene: .; J gene: TRBJ2-1; CDR3 protein: CASSYSVSRQDEQFF; CDR3 DNA: TGTGCCAGCAGTTACTCTGTTAGCCGGCAAGATGAGCAGTTCTTC
clone size: .; V gene: TRBV6-2/TRBV6-3; D gene: .; J gene: TRBJ2-5; CDR3 protein: CASSSEETQYF; CDR3 DNA: TGTGCCAGCAGCTCCGAAGAGACCCAGTACTTC
clone size: .; V gene: TRBV7-2; D gene: .; J gene: TRBJ2-1; CDR3 protein: CASSTRRTLSLSYNEQFF; CDR3 DNA: TGTGCCAGCAGCACCCGGCGGACTCTCAGCCTTTCCTACAATGAGCAGTTCTTC
clone size: .; V gene: TRBV5-4; D gene: .; J gene: TRBJ2-2; CDR3 protein: CASSLATTGDTGELFF; CDR3 DNA: TGTGCCAGCAGCTTGGCCACGACAGGAGACACCGGGGAGCTGTTTTTT
clone size: .; V gene: TRBV28; D gene: .; J gene: TRBJ2-3; CDR3 protein: CASSLSRGIGSSTDTQYF; CDR3 DNA: TGTGCCAGCAGTTTATCCAGGGGCATAGGTTCTAGCACAGATACGCAGTATTTT
clone size: .; V gene: TRBV6-4; D gene: .; J gene: TRBJ2-3; CDR3 protein: CASSVNIRGTDTQYF; CDR3 DNA: TGTGCCAGCAGTGTTAACATTCGGGGCACAGATACGCAGTATTTT